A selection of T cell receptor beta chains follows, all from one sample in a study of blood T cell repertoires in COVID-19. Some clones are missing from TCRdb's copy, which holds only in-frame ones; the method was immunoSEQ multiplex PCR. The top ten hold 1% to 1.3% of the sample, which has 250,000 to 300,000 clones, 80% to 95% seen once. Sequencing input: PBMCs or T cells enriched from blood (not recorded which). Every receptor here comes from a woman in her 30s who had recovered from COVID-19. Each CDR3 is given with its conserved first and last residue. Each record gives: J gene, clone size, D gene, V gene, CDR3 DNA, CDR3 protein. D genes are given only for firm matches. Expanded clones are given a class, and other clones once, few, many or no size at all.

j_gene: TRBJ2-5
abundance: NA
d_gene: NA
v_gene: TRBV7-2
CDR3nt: TGTGCCAGCAGCTTAGCGAATAGGGGCAGTGGAGAGACCCAGTACTTC
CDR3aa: CASSLANRGSGETQYF

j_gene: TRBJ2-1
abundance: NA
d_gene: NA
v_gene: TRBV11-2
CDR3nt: TGTGCCAGCAGCTTAGGGCGGGTACAAGGCAATGAGCAGTTCTTC
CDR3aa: CASSLGRVQGNEQFF

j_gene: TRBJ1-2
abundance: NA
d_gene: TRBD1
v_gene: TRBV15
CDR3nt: TGTGCCACCAGCCGTAGACAGGGGGCGTATGGCTACACCTTC
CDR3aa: CATSRRQGAYGYTF

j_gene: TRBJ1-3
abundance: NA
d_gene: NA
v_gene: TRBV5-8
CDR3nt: TGTGCCAGCAGCTTGGGGGGCTCCTCTGGAAACACCATATATTTT
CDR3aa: CASSLGGSSGNTIYF

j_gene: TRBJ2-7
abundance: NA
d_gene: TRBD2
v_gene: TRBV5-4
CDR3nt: TGTGCCAGCAGCCCATCGTGGACTAGCGGCACCTACGAGCAGTACTTC
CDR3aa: CASSPSWTSGTYEQYF

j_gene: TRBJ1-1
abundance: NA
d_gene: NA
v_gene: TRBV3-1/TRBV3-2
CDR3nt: TGTGCCAGCAGCCAAGTTCGGCAGGGTGGATCACACACTGAAGCTTTCTTT
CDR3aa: CASSQVRQGGSHTEAFF

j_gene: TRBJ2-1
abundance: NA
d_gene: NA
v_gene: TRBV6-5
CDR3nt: TGTGCCAGCAGGGTAGCGAGCTACAATGAGCAGTTCTTC
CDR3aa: CASRVASYNEQFF

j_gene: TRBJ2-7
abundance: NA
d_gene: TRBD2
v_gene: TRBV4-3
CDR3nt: TGCGCCAGCAGCCAAACTCCGGGACTAGCGGGATTCTCCTACGAGCAGTACTTC
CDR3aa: CASSQTPGLAGFSYEQYF

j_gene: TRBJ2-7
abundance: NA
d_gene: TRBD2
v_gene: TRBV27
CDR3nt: TGTGCCAGCAGTGCCCACCGGGGGGGGGAGCACGAGCAGTACTTC
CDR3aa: CASSAHRGGEHEQYF

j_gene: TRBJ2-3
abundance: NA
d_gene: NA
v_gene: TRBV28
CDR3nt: TGTGCCAGCAGTCCCGGGAGCACAGATACGCAGTATTTT
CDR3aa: CASSPGSTDTQYF

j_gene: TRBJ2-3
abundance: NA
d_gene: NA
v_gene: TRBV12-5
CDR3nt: TGTGCTAGTGGTTTGATACTCGACAGGCCCACAGATACGCAGTATTTT
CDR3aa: CASGLILDRPTDTQYF

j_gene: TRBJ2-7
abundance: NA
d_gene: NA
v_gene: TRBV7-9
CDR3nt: TGTGCCAGCAGGTCAGGGGAACGGTACGAGCAGTACTTC
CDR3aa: CASRSGERYEQYF

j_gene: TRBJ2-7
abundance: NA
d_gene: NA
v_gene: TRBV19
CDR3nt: TGTGCCAGCCGGGACAACTACGAGCAGTACTTC
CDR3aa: CASRDNYEQYF

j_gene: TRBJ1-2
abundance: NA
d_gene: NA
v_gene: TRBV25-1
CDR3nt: TGTGCCAGCAGTGAAGGGGCAGCCTATGGCTACACCTTC
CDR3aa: CASSEGAAYGYTF

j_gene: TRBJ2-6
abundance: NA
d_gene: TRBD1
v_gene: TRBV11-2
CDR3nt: TGTGCCAGCAGGGAACGAATACAGGGGGCTGGGGCCAACGTCCTGACTTTC
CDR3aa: CASRERIQGAGANVLTF

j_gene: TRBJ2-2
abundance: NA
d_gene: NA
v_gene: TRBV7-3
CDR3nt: TGTGCCAGCAGCTTAGGAACAGAAAACACCGGGGAGCTGTTTTTT
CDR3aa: CASSLGTENTGELFF

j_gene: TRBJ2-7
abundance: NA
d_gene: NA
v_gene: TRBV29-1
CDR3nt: TGCAGCTTCAGTGCCGGGTACGAGCAGTACTTC
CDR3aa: CSFSAGYEQYF

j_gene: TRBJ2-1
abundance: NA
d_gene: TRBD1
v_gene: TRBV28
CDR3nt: TGTGCCAGCAGTAACATTCCGGGACAGGGTGGCTACAATGAGCAGTTCTTC
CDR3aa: CASSNIPGQGGYNEQFF

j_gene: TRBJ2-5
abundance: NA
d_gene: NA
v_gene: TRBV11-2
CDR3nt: TGTGCCAGCACTGACGGAAGGAGAGGCCAAGAGACCCAGTACTTC
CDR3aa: CASTDGRRGQETQYF

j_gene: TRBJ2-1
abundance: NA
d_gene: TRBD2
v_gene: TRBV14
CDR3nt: TGTGCCAGCAGCCCACTAGCGGGGTCCAATGAGCAGTTCTTC
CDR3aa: CASSPLAGSNEQFF

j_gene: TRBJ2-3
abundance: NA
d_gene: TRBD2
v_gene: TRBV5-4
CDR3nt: TGTGCCAGCAGCCCCGGGACTAGCGGGACTAGCACAGATACGCAGTATTTT
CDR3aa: CASSPGTSGTSTDTQYF

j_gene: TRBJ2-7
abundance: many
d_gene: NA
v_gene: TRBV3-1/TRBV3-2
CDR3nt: TGTGCCAGCAGCCAGTCTTACTACGAGCAGTACTTC
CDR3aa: CASSQSYYEQYF

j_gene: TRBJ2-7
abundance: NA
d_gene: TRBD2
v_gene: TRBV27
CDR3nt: TGTGCCAGCAGTACCACCGATTTGAGCGGGAGGCCCTACGAGCAGTACTTC
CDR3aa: CASSTTDLSGRPYEQYF

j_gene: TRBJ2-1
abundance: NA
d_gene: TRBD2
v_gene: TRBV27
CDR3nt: TGTGCCAGCAGGGGGGGACTAGCGGGGCCAGAGCAGTTCTTC
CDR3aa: CASRGGLAGPEQFF

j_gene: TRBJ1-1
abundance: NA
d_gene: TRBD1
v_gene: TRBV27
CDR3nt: TGTGCCAGCAGTTATCGGACAGGGGGTGGGAACACTGAAGCTTTCTTT
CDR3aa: CASSYRTGGGNTEAFF

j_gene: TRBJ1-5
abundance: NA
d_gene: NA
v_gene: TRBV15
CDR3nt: TGTGCCACCAGCAGAGTCGCGCGCCGGGGCAATCAGCCCCAGCATTTT
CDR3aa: CATSRVARRGNQPQHF

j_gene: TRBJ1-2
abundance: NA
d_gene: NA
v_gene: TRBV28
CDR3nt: TGTGCCAGCAGTCTTAGGACGGCGGGGGGCTACACCTTC
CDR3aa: CASSLRTAGGYTF

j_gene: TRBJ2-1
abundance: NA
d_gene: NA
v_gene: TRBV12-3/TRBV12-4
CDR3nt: TGTGCCAGCATTCCGCCCGAGGTCAATGAGCAGTTCTTC
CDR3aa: CASIPPEVNEQFF

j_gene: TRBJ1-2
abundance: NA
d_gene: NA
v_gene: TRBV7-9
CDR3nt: TGTGCCAGCAGACCAACACCAGACACTAACTATGGCTACACCTTC
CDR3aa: CASRPTPDTNYGYTF

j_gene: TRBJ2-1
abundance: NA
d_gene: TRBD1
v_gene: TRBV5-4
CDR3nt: TGTGCCAGCAGCTTGTGGGCCGGGACAGGGGACTACAATGAGCAGTTCTTC
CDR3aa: CASSLWAGTGDYNEQFF

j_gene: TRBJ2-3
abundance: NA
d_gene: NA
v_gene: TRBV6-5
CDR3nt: TGTGCCAGCAGTTTCGATCTCAGGGGAGGCACAGATACGCAGTATTTT
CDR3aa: CASSFDLRGGTDTQYF

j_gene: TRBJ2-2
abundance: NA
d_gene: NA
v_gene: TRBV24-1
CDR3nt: TGTGCCACCAGTAGAGACACCGGGGAGCTGTTTTTT
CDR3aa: CATSRDTGELFF

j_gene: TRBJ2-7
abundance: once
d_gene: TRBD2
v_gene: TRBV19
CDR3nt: TGTGCCAGTAGCCCGGGACTAGCGGGCTACGAGCAGTACTTC
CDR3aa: CASSPGLAGYEQYF

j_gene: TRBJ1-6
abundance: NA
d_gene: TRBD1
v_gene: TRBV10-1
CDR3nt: TGCGCCAGCAGTGCTACAGGGGGAGTATCACCCCTCCACTTT
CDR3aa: CASSATGGVSPLHF

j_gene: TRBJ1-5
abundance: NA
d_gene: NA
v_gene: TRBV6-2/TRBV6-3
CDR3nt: TGTGCCAGCAGTCCCGTTAATAGCAATCAGCCCCAGCATTTT
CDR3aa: CASSPVNSNQPQHF

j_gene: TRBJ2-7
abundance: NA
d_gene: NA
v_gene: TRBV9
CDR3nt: TGTGCCAGCAGCGTAGGTCAGGGGCGGTACGAGCAGTACTTC
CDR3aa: CASSVGQGRYEQYF